The present entry profiles one T cell receptor beta chain with its context. This entry is derived from a study of blood T cell repertoires in COVID-19. Sequenced by immunoSEQ multiplex PCR; TCRdb stores in-frame clones only, minus some. This repertoire shows hundreds of thousands of clones, 86% found once; its top ten account for roughly 1.4%. The sample taken for sequencing was peripheral blood. The receptor was derived from a woman aged 25 to 45 with active or convalescent COVID-19.

CDR3 amino acids: CASSLGSDPYEQYF. For the CDR3, the DNA is TGCGCCAGCAGCTTGGGGTCAGATCCCTACGAGCAGTACTTC. The chain couples TRBV5-1 to TRBJ2-7; D remains ambiguous. CDR3 length: 14 amino acids. V was clipped by 0 bases and J by 2 bases, with 9 bases between them. From germline, CDR1 is SGHRS and CDR2 YFSETQ.